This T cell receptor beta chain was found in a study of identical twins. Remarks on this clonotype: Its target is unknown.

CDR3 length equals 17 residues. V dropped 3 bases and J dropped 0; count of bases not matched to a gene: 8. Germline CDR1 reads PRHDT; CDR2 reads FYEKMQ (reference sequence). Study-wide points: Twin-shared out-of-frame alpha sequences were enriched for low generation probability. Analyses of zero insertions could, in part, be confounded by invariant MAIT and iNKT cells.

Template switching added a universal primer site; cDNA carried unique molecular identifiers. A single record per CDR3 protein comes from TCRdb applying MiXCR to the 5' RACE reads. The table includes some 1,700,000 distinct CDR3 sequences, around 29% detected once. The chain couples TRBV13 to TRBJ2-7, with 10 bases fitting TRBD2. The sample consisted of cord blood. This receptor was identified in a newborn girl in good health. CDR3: CASSFGRLAGLSYEQYF. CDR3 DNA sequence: TGTGCCAGCAGCTTCGGCAGACTAGCGGGTCTCTCCTACGAGCAGTACTTC.